This TCR beta chain is drawn from a study of cytomegalovirus exposure and HLA in healthy donors. The germline CDR1 and CDR2 sequences are MNHEY and SMNVEV (reference sequence). The CDR3 extends over 15 amino acids. V shed 5 bases and J 1 base; nucleotides not matched to a gene: 7. At sampling all donors were nominally healthy, likely with unrecorded immune exposures. Both 60 Vbeta primers and 13 Jbeta primers went into the PCR. Data came from immunoSEQ multiplex PCR; TCRdb stores just in-frame clones and leaves some out. In the table there are roughly 63,000 clones, 71% of which are singletons. The material sequenced was PBMCs. The chain uses TRBV27 and TRBJ1-1, with 7 bases identical to TRBD1. The receptor was derived from a man aged 50 to 59 in good health and CMV-seropositive. The CDR3 loop reads CASSPTTGENTEAFF. The DNA of the CDR3 is TGTGCCAGCAGTCCAACTACAGGGGAGAACACTGAAGCTTTCTTT.